This TCR beta chain was identified during a study of control samples from healthy donors and cancer patients. Method: immunoSEQ multiplex PCR; TCRdb's copy keeps in-frame clones and lacks some. Found here are under 85,000 clones, around 95% of them singletons; the top ten hold about 6%. With 6 bases removed from V and 4 bases from J, the gap between germline ends came to 14 bases. Germline-derived CDR1 and CDR2 are SNHLY and FYNNEI. The length of the CDR3 is 14 residues. This receptor was obtained from a woman aged 40 to 50 in good health. J is TRBJ2-3 and V is TRBV2, with D possibly being TRBD1 or TRBD2 (5 bases each). The sample taken for sequencing was blood. CDR3 region: CASRDGTAADTQYF. In DNA form, the CDR3 reads TGTGCCAGCAGGGACGGGACGGCGGCAGATACGCAGTATTTT.